These 21 T cell receptor beta chains originate from one sample sequenced in a study of T cell changes during pregnancy in multiple sclerosis. The method was immunoSEQ multiplex PCR; TCRdb's version includes in-frame clones alone and lacks a portion of them. This sample carries 65,000 to 95,000 clones, just over 90% of them seen once, and the ten largest clones take 2.5% to 3%. The sequencing here drew on peripheral blood, taken after pregnancy. Every receptor here comes from a female donor in good health, enrolled as a control in a pregnancy study.

The chain links TRBV30 to TRBJ1-1; maybe TRBD1 (5 bases). The CDR3 covers 13 residues. V was trimmed by 2 bases and J by 2 bases, leaving 9 bases between them. Per the germline V gene, CDR1 is GTSNPN and CDR2 is SVGIG (reference sequence). Here the CDR3 reads CAWSWQGNTEAFF. DNA of the CDR3: TGTGCCTGGAGTTGGCAGGGCAACACTGAAGCTTTCTTT.

This clone was found once. The gene calls are TRBV28 and TRBJ2-7; 10 bases are a match to TRBD2. Looked up from germline, CDR1 is MDHEN and CDR2 is SYDVKM. CDR3 size: 15 residues. J was trimmed by 4 bases and V by 7 bases; bases with no gene match: 10. In DNA form, the CDR3 reads TGTGCCAGCAAGAGGTTAATTAGCGGGAGGTACGAGCAGTACTTC. Amino acid sequence: CASKRLISGRYEQYF. The full variable domain, rest sourced from reference TRBV28 and TRBJ2-7, is DVKVTQSSRYLVKRTGEKVFLECVQDMDHENMFWYRQDPGLGLRLIYFSYDVKMKEKGDIPEGYSVSREKKERFSLILESASTNQTSMYLCASKRLISGRYEQYFGPGTRLTVT.

The chain uses TRBV7-2 and TRBJ2-7; 7 bases are a match to TRBD2. CDR1 is SGHTA, CDR2 FQGNSA, per germline. V dropped 2 bases and J dropped 7; count of bases not matched to a gene: 5. The CDR3 spans 13 residues. CDR3 DNA sequence: TGTGCCAGCAGCTTAACTAGGCGGGGGGAGCAGTACTTC. Translated: CASSLTRRGEQYF.

The chain recombines TRBV29-1 with TRBJ2-5; D remains unclear. Trimming removed 3 bases at V and 0 bases at J, with 5 bases between. The CDR3 totals 12 residues. Germline loops: CDR1 SQVTM, CDR2 ANQGSEA. CDR3 amino acids: CSVDYNQETQYF. The CDR3 nucleotides are TGCAGCGTTGATTACAACCAAGAGACCCAGTACTTC.

The V call is TRBV7-3, the J call TRBJ2-3, with D perhaps TRBD1 (6 bases). This CDR3 is built from 16 residues. Germline V gene data show CDR1 as SGHTA and CDR2 as FQGTGA. V dropped 3 bases and J dropped 0 bases, with 13 bases sitting between them. CDR3 coding DNA: TGTGCCAGCAGCTTGAAGGGGGATACTAGCACAGATACGCAGTATTTT. The encoded protein is CASSLKGDTSTDTQYF.

CDR3 sequence reads: CASKESSGNTIYF. Written as DNA, the CDR3 is TGTGCCAGCAAGGAGAGCTCTGGAAACACCATATATTTT. The chain joins TRBV2 to TRBJ1-3; D remains unclear. The germline V gene encodes CDR1 SNHLY and CDR2 FYNNEI. The ends were cut back, 7 bases at V and 0 bases at J, with 7 bases in the middle. This CDR3 spans 13 amino acids.

The chain uses TRBV30 and TRBJ2-7; D may be TRBD2 (5 bases). This CDR3 has 11 amino acids. Trimming cost V 4 bases and J 3 bases, with 7 bases left between them. Germline V gives CDR1 GTSNPN, CDR2 SVGIG (reference sequence). The CDR3 sequence: CAWNRGYEQYF. The CDR3 region has the DNA TGTGCCTGGAATCGGGGCTACGAGCAGTACTTC. The complete variable domain, with remaining parts taken from reference TRBV30 and TRBJ2-7, reads SQTIHQWPATLVQPVGSPLSLECTVEGTSNPNLYWYRQAAGRGLQLLFYSVGIGQISSEVPQNLSASRPQDRQFILSSKKLLLSDSGFYLCAWNRGYEQYFGPGTRLTVT.

CDR3 coding DNA: TGTGCCAGCAAACCTGGGAGACAGGCTGGGGCCAACGTCCTGACTTTC. It yields the protein CASKPGRQAGANVLTF. V and J are TRBV19 and TRBJ2-6; D is perhaps TRBD1 (6 bases). Germline V lookup: CDR1 LNHDA, CDR2 SQIVND (reference sequence). The V and J ends lost 9 bases and 2 bases respectively, with 17 bases between them. CDR3 length: 16 amino acids.

V usage is TRBV7-2 and J usage is TRBJ2-7; weak D call: TRBD1 (5 bases). CDR1 and CDR2 (germline): SGHTA, FQGNSA. V lost 1 base, J lost 4 bases, and 11 bases lay in between. The CDR3 is 14 residues long. DNA for the CDR3: TGTGCCAGCAGCTTAGGCAGGGTAGGATACGAGCAGTACTTC. Amino acid sequence: CASSLGRVGYEQYF.

This clone showed up just once. The CDR3 sequence: CASSYEGVRNEQFF. The CDR3, as DNA: TGTGCCAGCAGTTACGAAGGAGTCAGAAATGAGCAGTTCTTC. The chain uses TRBV6-5 and TRBJ2-1; no reliable D call. Germline V lookup: CDR1 MNHEY, CDR2 SVGAGI. The CDR3 extends over 14 amino acids. Trimming left V 2 bases short and J 7 bases short, with 12 bases between.

This sequence joins TRBV6-1 and TRBJ1-1; no firm D call. Germline assignment: CDR1 MNHNS and CDR2 SASEGT. V lost 3 bases and J 1 base, leaving 12 bases between the germline ends. CDR3 length: 15 amino acids. The CDR3 DNA sequence: TGTGCCAGCAGTGACGTCCCGTTTTCGAACACTGAAGCTTTCTTT. Protein: CASSDVPFSNTEAFF.

The chain links TRBV7-3 to TRBJ2-6; 11 bases map to TRBD2. The CDR3 covers 17 residues. The germline V gene has CDR1 SGHTA and CDR2 FQGTGA. V shed 5 bases, J shed 5 bases, and the junction held 8 bases outside the gene matches. The CDR3 DNA reads TGTGCCAGCAGCACCACTAGCGGGAGCGCTAGGGCCAACGTCCTGACTTTC. Translated, it gives CASSTTSGSARANVLTF.

The chain is built from TRBV27 and TRBJ2-1, with TRBD1 matching over 8 bases. The length of the CDR3 is 18 residues. Germline V gene data show CDR1 as MNHEY and CDR2 as SMNVEV (reference sequence). V lost 0 bases to trimming and J lost 9 bases; unmatched junction nucleotides: 16. The CDR3 bases are TGTGCCAGCAGTTTATCAGCCCCTAGCCAGGGGGCAAGAGGTGAGCAGTTCTTC. Amino acid sequence: CASSLSAPSQGARGEQFF.

The rearrangement uses TRBV18 and TRBJ2-3; TRBD1 matches 7 bases. V trimming: 5 bases; J trimming: 2 bases; junction bases outside the gene matches: 7. This CDR3 comprises 15 residues. Germline loops: CDR1 KGHSH, CDR2 LQKENI. This chain's CDR3 is CASSSLQGNTDTQYF. CDR3 DNA: TGTGCCAGCTCATCCTTACAGGGGAACACAGATACGCAGTATTTT.

There are a few counts of this clone. The chain recombines TRBV9 with TRBJ1-2, with D perhaps TRBD1 (6 bases). The CDR3 is 14 residues long. Trimming shortened V by 3 bases and J by 4 bases, and 13 bases separated the two germline ends. Germline V CDR1 and CDR2: SGDLS, YYNGEE. This CDR3 is CASSAGTGPYGYTF. CDR3 DNA sequence: TGTGCCAGCAGCGCCGGAACAGGGCCCTATGGCTACACCTTC.

The V gene is TRBV18, the J gene TRBJ2-1; TRBD2 aligns across 7 bases. J gave up 4 bases and V 2 bases, and 5 bases lay outside the gene matches. Germline V gene data show CDR1 as KGHSH and CDR2 as LQKENI. The CDR3 is 15 residues long. As DNA, the CDR3 is TGTGCCAGCTCACCATCTAGCGGACCTTACAATGAGCAGTTCTTC. As protein: CASSPSSGPYNEQFF.

The J gene is TRBJ2-6, the V gene TRBV18; 9 bases line up with TRBD1. The CDR3 loop spans 19 amino acids. The ends lost 2 bases at V and 4 bases at J; junction bases unmatched: 12. Germline V gives CDR1 KGHSH, CDR2 LQKENI. In DNA, the CDR3 is TGTGCCAGCTCACCAGGCCGGGACAGGGTTCTAGCCGGGGCCAACGTCCTGACTTTC. Amino acid sequence: CASSPGRDRVLAGANVLTF.

The chain couples TRBV5-1 to TRBJ2-3; 8 bases map to TRBD2. Germline CDR1 SGHRS, CDR2 YFSETQ. The CDR3 runs 16 residues. Trimming cost V 0 bases and J 2 bases; bases outside gene matches: 5. CDR3 coding DNA: TGCGCCAGCAGCTTGGCCGGGAGGGGCCCCACAGATACGCAGTATTTT. Protein sequence: CASSLAGRGPTDTQYF.

V gene TRBV9 combines with J gene TRBJ2-7; possible D gene TRBD1, 6 bases. CDR3 length equals 14 residues. Germline V CDR1 and CDR2: SGDLS, YYNGEE. The V gene lost 4 bases and the J gene lost 3 bases, with 14 bases spanning the gap. Written as DNA, the CDR3 is TGTGCCAGCAGCCCGCGGACAGAGAACTACGAGCAGTACTTC. This sequence encodes CASSPRTENYEQYF.

The rearrangement joins TRBV9 to TRBJ1-3; possible D gene TRBD1, 5 bases. Trimming removed 6 bases at V and 4 bases at J, with 20 bases between. This CDR3 region has 16 residues. Germline values: CDR1 SGDLS, CDR2 YYNGEE. The CDR3 here is CASTPSGWTTGNTIYF. The CDR3 DNA sequence: TGTGCCAGCACCCCGTCGGGTTGGACAACCGGAAACACCATATATTTT.

The rearrangement joins TRBV18 to TRBJ1-1; TRBD1 agrees at 8 bases. Germline CDR1 KGHSH, CDR2 LQKENI. V shed 6 bases and J 4 bases; nucleotides not matched to a gene: 10. This CDR3 contains 15 residues. The DNA of the CDR3 is TGTGCCAGCTCCCCTGGACAGGGACGAGTCACTGAAGCTTTCTTT. It codes for CASSPGQGRVTEAFF.